Shown below are 14 T cell receptor beta chains from a single sample sequenced in a study of blood T cell repertoires in COVID-19. Libraries were prepared by immunoSEQ multiplex PCR; TCRdb keeps only in-frame clonotypes and omits some of them. This table holds more than 50,000 clones, about 70% found once. Sequencing was carried out using peripheral blood. These receptors were taken from a woman of 80 years or more with acute or convalescent COVID-19.

The chain uses TRBV6-5 and TRBJ2-7; 7 positions match TRBD2. The ends lost 5 bases at V and 3 bases at J; junction bases unmatched: 4. Looked up from germline, CDR1 is MNHEY and CDR2 is SVGAGI. This CDR3 spans 13 amino acids. In DNA form, the CDR3 reads TGTGCCAGCAGTAGCGGGACCCTCTACGAGCAGTACTTC. The encoded protein is CASSSGTLYEQYF.

J is TRBJ1-1 and V is TRBV10-1, with 7 positions matching TRBD1. The J segment lost 4 bases and the V segment lost 5 bases, leaving 4 bases of the junction unmatched. Looked up from germline, CDR1 is WNHNN and CDR2 is SYGVQD (reference sequence). CDR3 length: 13 amino acids. CDR3 nucleotide sequence: TGCGCCAGCAGTACAGGGGAACTCACTGAAGCTTTCTTT. Translation gives CASSTGELTEAFF.

The V and J genes are TRBV11-2 and TRBJ1-4; D is undetermined. This CDR3 region has 15 residues. The V and J ends lost 6 bases and 6 bases respectively, with 17 bases between them. Per the germline V gene, CDR1 is SGHAT and CDR2 is FQNNGV. CDR3 in DNA: TGTGCCAGCAGTTCTCTTCGAGGTCGGCATGAAAAACTGTTTTTT. Its translation is CASSSLRGRHEKLFF.

V usage is TRBV4-2 and J usage is TRBJ2-1, with 11 bases matching TRBD2. The V gene's germline CDR1 is LGHNA and CDR2 YNFKEQ. With V trimmed by 0 bases and J by 9 bases, 7 bases remained unmatched. This CDR3 is 16 amino acids long. Written as DNA, the CDR3 is TGTGCCAGCAGCCAAGATGTACTAGCGGGAGTCCGTGAGCAGTTCTTC. Translation: CASSQDVLAGVREQFF.

This chain connects TRBV6-6 to TRBJ2-7, with D perhaps TRBD1 (6 bases). Trimming shortened V by 6 bases and J by 3 bases, and 6 bases separated the two germline ends. This CDR3 is built from 11 residues. CDR1 MNHNY and CDR2 SVGAGI come from the germline V gene (reference sequence). This CDR3 is CASSRGYEQYF. The CDR3 DNA is TGTGCCAGCAGCAGGGGCTACGAGCAGTACTTC.

The V and J genes are TRBV3-1 (or the pseudogene TRBV3-2) and TRBJ1-6; 8 bases are shared with TRBD1. V shed 3 bases and J 8 bases; nucleotides not matched to a gene: 3. Germline CDR1 reads LGHDT; CDR2 reads YNNKEL (reference sequence). CDR3 length equals 14 residues. This chain's CDR3 is CASSHGQGDSPLHF. The CDR3 DNA reads as TGTGCCAGCAGCCATGGACAGGGTGATTCACCCCTCCACTTT.

In its sample, this clone was seen a few times. This sequence joins TRBV18 and TRBJ2-4, with TRBD2 matching 11 bases. V shed 5 bases, J shed 5 bases, and the junction held 2 bases outside the gene matches. The CDR3 consists of 14 residues. Germline CDR1 is KGHSH and CDR2 is LQKENI. This CDR3 is CASSTGLAENIQYF. CDR3 bases: TGTGCCAGCTCAACGGGACTAGCGGAAAACATTCAGTACTTC.

The chain has TRBV7-8 and TRBJ2-1; the match to TRBD2 covers 9 bases. Germline V CDR1 and CDR2: SGHVS, FQNEAQ. The V and J ends lost 0 bases and 8 bases, in that order; junction bases with no gene match: 20. This CDR3 has 20 amino acids. CDR3 sequence (DNA): TGTGCCAGCAGCTTAGCGCCTGGCGGGAGGGCGCAATATTATGGGGATGAGCAGTTCTTC. Its protein product is CASSLAPGGRAQYYGDEQFF.

The chain recombines TRBV6-5 with TRBJ2-1; 7 bases agree with TRBD1. This CDR3 region has 16 residues. J gave up 8 bases and V 2 bases, and 12 bases lay outside the gene matches. CDR1 is MNHEY, CDR2 SVGAGI, per germline. CDR3 protein: CASSYNRQGGGDEQFF. The CDR3 DNA follows: TGTGCCAGCAGTTACAATCGACAGGGTGGTGGCGATGAGCAGTTCTTC.

This clone has a handful of counts. The V call is TRBV19, the J call TRBJ2-7, with D possibly TRBD2 on 6 matching bases. Germline loops: CDR1 LNHDA, CDR2 SQIVND (reference sequence). There are 16 residues in the CDR3. The ends were cut back, 7 bases at V and 5 bases at J, with 24 bases in the middle. CDR3 coding DNA: TGTGCCAGTACCCCCAGGAGGGACTCTTCTTCGAACGAGCAGTACTTC. Translation: CASTPRRDSSSNEQYF.

The rearrangement links TRBV7-3 to TRBJ2-1; 7 positions agree with TRBD2. Trimming cost V 5 bases and J 4 bases; bases outside gene matches: 8. From germline, CDR1 is SGHTA and CDR2 FQGTGA. CDR3 size: 15 residues. This chain's CDR3 is CASSPGASGYNEQFF. The CDR3 bases are TGTGCCAGCAGCCCCGGGGCTAGCGGTTACAATGAGCAGTTCTTC.

This chain links TRBV2 with TRBJ1-5; a weak D match, TRBD1 (5 bases). There are 14 residues in the CDR3. Germline lookup yields CDR1 SNHLY and CDR2 FYNNEI. V was trimmed by 7 bases and J by 7 bases, leaving 17 bases between them. Here the CDR3 DNA reads TGTGCCAGCAACCAAGGAGGGGCCTCCCAGCCCCAGCATTTT. It specifies CASNQGGASQPQHF.

This chain connects TRBV6-2 or TRBV6-3 to TRBJ2-7; TRBD2 matches at 9 bases. V lost 5 bases, J lost 3 bases, and 11 bases stayed unmatched. The CDR3 has 16 amino acids. The germline CDR1 and CDR2 sequences are MNHEY and SVGEGT. In nucleotides, the CDR3 is TGTGCCAGCAGTCCCCAAAATAGCGGGAGCGGCTACGAGCAGTACTTC. Encoded protein: CASSPQNSGSGYEQYF.

This sequence joins TRBV5-1 and TRBJ1-3; the D is unclear. Germline V CDR1 and CDR2: SGHRS, YFSETQ. The CDR3 runs to 17 residues. V was pared by 1 base and J by 0 bases, with 14 bases between. CDR3 sequence (DNA): TGCGCCAGCAGCTTGAGTGTACTCCCTAGCTCTGGAAACACCATATATTTT. Residues: CASSLSVLPSSGNTIYF.